This TCR beta chain appears in the sequencing data of a study of T cell changes during pregnancy in multiple sclerosis. Germline V gene lookup returns CDR1 MGHRA and CDR2 YSYEKL. The V and J ends lost 1 base and 7 bases respectively, with 11 bases between them. The CDR3 sequence is 13 residues long. Assay used: immunoSEQ multiplex PCR; TCRdb lists only in-frame clones, some missing. The data hold about 64,000 clones, with around 90% observed a single time. The gene calls are TRBV4-1 and TRBJ2-7, with D perhaps matching TRBD2 (5 bases). Sequenced material: peripheral blood, taken in the second trimester of pregnancy. The source is a female donor with multiple sclerosis, enrolled in a pregnancy study. The CDR3: CASSQVEAREQYF. CDR3 DNA: TGCGCCAGCAGCCAAGTGGAGGCTCGGGAGCAGTACTTC.